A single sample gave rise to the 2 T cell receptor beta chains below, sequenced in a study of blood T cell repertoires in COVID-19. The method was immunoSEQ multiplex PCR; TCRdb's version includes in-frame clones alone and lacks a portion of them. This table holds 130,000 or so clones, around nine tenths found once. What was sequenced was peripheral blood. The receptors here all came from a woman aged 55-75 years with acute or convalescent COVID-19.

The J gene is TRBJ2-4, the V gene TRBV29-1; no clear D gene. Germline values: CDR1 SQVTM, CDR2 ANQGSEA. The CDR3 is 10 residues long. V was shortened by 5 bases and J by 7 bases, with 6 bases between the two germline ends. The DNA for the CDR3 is TGCAGCGTTATGGAGAACATTCAGTACTTC. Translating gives CSVMENIQYF.

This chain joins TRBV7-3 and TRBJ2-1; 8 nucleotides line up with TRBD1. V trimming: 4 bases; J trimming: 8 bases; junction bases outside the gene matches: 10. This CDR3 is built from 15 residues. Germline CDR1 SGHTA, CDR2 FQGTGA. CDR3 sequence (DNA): TGTGCCAGCAGCTCACCAGGGACAGGCTCAGATGAGCAGTTCTTC. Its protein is CASSSPGTGSDEQFF.